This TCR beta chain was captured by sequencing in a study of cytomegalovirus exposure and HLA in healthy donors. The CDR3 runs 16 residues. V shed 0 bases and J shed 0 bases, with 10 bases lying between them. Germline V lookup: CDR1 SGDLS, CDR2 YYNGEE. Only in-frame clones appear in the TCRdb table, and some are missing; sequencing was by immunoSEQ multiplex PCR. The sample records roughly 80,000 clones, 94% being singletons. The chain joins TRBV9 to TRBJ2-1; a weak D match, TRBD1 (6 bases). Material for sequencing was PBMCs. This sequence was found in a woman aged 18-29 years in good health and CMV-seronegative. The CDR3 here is CASSVGEQGSYNEQFF. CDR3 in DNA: TGTGCCAGCAGCGTAGGAGAACAGGGCTCCTACAATGAGCAGTTCTTC.